Below are 25 T cell receptor beta chains sequenced from a single sample in a study of T cell responses to AZD1222 COVID-19 vaccine. The assay was immunoSEQ multiplex PCR, and TCRdb's table has in-frame clones only and misses some. The profile covers 100,000 to 150,000 clones, with approximately 85% appearing a single time and about 1.6% taken by the ten largest. The sample was peripheral blood, taken on day 0 of AZD1222 vaccination. The receptors shown here come from an adult in good health.

This clone was seen just once. The chain recombines TRBV19 with TRBJ1-5; the match to TRBD1 covers 7 bases. Germline V gives CDR1 LNHDA, CDR2 SQIVND (reference sequence). This CDR3 is built from 16 residues. The ends lost 3 bases at V and 6 bases at J; junction bases unmatched: 11. The DNA of the CDR3 is TGTGCCAGTAGTATCCGGGCAGGGGGAGTTGCTCAGCCCCAGCATTTT. This encodes CASSIRAGGVAQPQHF.

This clone was found many times. V is TRBV3-1 (or the pseudogene TRBV3-2) and J is TRBJ1-6, with D perhaps TRBD1 (5 bases). Looked up from germline, CDR1 is LGHDT and CDR2 is YNNKEL (reference sequence). This CDR3 region has 13 residues. V gave up 5 bases and J gave up 8 bases, with 10 bases separating them. Here the CDR3 DNA reads TGTGCCAGCAGCGGGGGTTCTTATTCACCCCTCCACTTT. Its protein product is CASSGGSYSPLHF.

This rearrangement joins TRBV6-4 to TRBJ1-2; no reliable D call. The V and J ends lost 1 base and 3 bases respectively, with 0 bases between them. Germline V gene sequence: CDR1 MRHNA, CDR2 SNTAGT. CDR3 size: 11 residues. CDR3: CASSDYYGYTF. CDR3 DNA: TGTGCCAGCAGTGACTACTATGGCTACACCTTC.

This clone was observed a single time. V is TRBV6-1 and J is TRBJ2-7, with no clear D. Trimming left V 3 bases short and J 3 bases short, with 12 bases between. Looked up from germline, CDR1 is MNHNS and CDR2 is SASEGT. The CDR3 runs to 14 residues. DNA for the CDR3: TGTGCCAGCAGTGATTGGCGGAGCCACTACGAGCAGTACTTC. As protein: CASSDWRSHYEQYF.

The chain links TRBV14 to TRBJ1-4, with 10 nucleotides matching TRBD1. Germline V gene data show CDR1 as SGHDN and CDR2 as FVKESK. The CDR3 runs 15 residues. The V segment lost 5 bases and the J segment 5 bases; nucleotides outside the gene matches: 5. The CDR3 DNA reads TGTGCCAGCAGCTTCGACAGGGGGCCCAATGAAAAACTGTTTTTT. The encoded protein is CASSFDRGPNEKLFF.

CDR3 DNA sequence: TGTGCCAGCAGCTCCCGAGGACAGGGTAATGGCTACACCTTC. This codes for CASSSRGQGNGYTF. The rearrangement links TRBV7-2 to TRBJ1-2, with TRBD1 matching 8 bases. This CDR3 has 14 residues. The V gene end was trimmed by 4 bases and the J gene end by 6 bases; junction bases not matched to a gene: 7. Germline assignment: CDR1 SGHTA and CDR2 FQGNSA.

This clone appeared a single time. The rearrangement uses TRBV7-9 and TRBJ1-5; 12 bases agree with TRBD1. This CDR3 is 16 amino acids long. Losses at the gene ends were 3 bases for V and 7 bases for J; bases not matched to a gene: 7. The V gene's germline CDR1 is SEHNR and CDR2 FQNEAQ (reference sequence). The CDR3: CASSLGDRGRWQPQHF. The DNA of the CDR3 is TGTGCCAGCAGCTTGGGGGACAGGGGGCGATGGCAGCCCCAGCATTTT. Using reference TRBV7-9 and TRBJ1-5 for the parts outside the CDR3, the full variable domain is DTGVSQNPRHKITKRGQNVTFRCDPISEHNRLYWYRQTLGQGPEFLTYFQNEAQLEKSRLLSDRFSAERPKGSFSTLEIQRTEQGDSAMYLCASSLGDRGRWQPQHFGDGTRLSIL.

V usage is TRBV6-4 and J usage is TRBJ2-7; no clear D. V dropped 0 bases and J dropped 2 bases, with 11 bases sitting between them. Germline V gene sequence: CDR1 MRHNA, CDR2 SNTAGT. This CDR3 is built from 15 residues. The CDR3 here is CASSDSKPATYEQYF. CDR3 sequence (DNA): TGTGCCAGCAGTGACTCGAAACCAGCTACCTACGAGCAGTACTTC.

The chain employs TRBV6-2 or TRBV6-3 and TRBJ2-5; D not certain. Germline CDR1 reads MNHEY; CDR2 reads SVGEGT. This CDR3 is built from 14 residues. Trimming left V 2 bases short and J 2 bases short, with 9 bases between. In DNA, the CDR3 is TGTGCCAGCAGTTACAAACAGCTACAAGAGACCCAGTACTTC. This gives the protein CASSYKQLQETQYF.

V and J are TRBV12-5 and TRBJ2-3; unclear D gene. The CDR3 is 12 amino acids. Germline V gene sequence: CDR1 LGHNT, CDR2 FRNRAP. The germline V and J ends were trimmed by 2 bases and 4 bases, with 4 bases remaining between them. CDR3 DNA sequence: TGTGCTAGTGGTTTGTGGGCAGATACGCAGTATTTT. Protein product: CASGLWADTQYF.

The chain uses TRBV5-1 and TRBJ1-1; D call uncertain. Germline V CDR1 and CDR2: SGHRS, YFSETQ. This CDR3 comprises 16 residues. V gave up 4 bases and J gave up 2 bases, with 18 bases separating them. For the CDR3, the DNA is TGCGCCAGCAGCCCTAACCCGTTCGACGGAAACACTGAAGCTTTCTTT. Protein product: CASSPNPFDGNTEAFF.

The V and J genes are TRBV6-6 and TRBJ2-1, with TRBD1 matching over 10 bases. CDR3 length: 16 amino acids. J lost 2 bases, V lost 4 bases, and 5 bases had no gene match. Germline V gene data show CDR1 as MNHNY and CDR2 as SVGAGI (reference sequence). DNA of the CDR3: TGTGCCAGCAGTTCCCTGGGGACAGGGGCCTACAATGAGCAGTTCTTC. Amino acid sequence: CASSSLGTGAYNEQFF.

The chain is built from TRBV11-3 and TRBJ1-1; D unclear. With 3 bases removed from V and 5 bases from J, the gap between germline ends came to 4 bases. In germline, CDR1 is SGHNT, CDR2 YENEEA. The CDR3 totals 11 residues. The CDR3 reads CASSFLTEAFF. CDR3 DNA sequence: TGTGCCAGCAGCTTTTTAACTGAAGCTTTCTTT.

This chain connects TRBV19 to TRBJ1-5, with D unresolved. Trimming took off 5 bases at V and 0 bases at J, with 11 bases between the two ends. Germline lookup yields CDR1 LNHDA and CDR2 SQIVND (reference sequence). CDR3 length equals 15 residues. For the CDR3, the DNA is TGTGCCAGTAGTGTCCAGGCGGATAGCAATCAGCCCCAGCATTTT. It codes for CASSVQADSNQPQHF.

The chain couples TRBV5-1 to TRBJ2-7; unclear D gene. The CDR3 has 16 amino acids. The germline gives CDR1 SGHRS, CDR2 YFSETQ. V lost 4 bases and J lost 0, with 17 bases in between. The CDR3 loop reads CASSPYLGTTSYEQYF. DNA of the CDR3: TGCGCCAGCAGCCCTTACCTCGGCACGACCTCCTACGAGCAGTACTTC.

The chain employs TRBV5-8 and TRBJ1-1; D remains unclear. Germline-derived CDR1 and CDR2 are SGHTS and YDEGEE. V lost 0 bases and J 1 base, leaving 10 bases between the germline ends. The CDR3 extends over 15 amino acids. CDR3 region: CASSLGAHSNTEAFF. CDR3 DNA sequence: TGTGCCAGCAGCTTGGGGGCACACTCGAACACTGAAGCTTTCTTT.

This chain uses TRBV7-8 with TRBJ1-5, with 7 positions matching TRBD1. Germline V gene sequence: CDR1 SGHVS, CDR2 FQNEAQ. CDR3 length equals 13 residues. V lost 6 bases to trimming and J lost 8 bases; unmatched junction nucleotides: 7. The CDR3 reads CASSYNRGEPQHF. The DNA of the CDR3 is TGTGCCAGCAGTTATAACAGGGGTGAGCCCCAGCATTTT.

The rearrangement joins TRBV11-2 to TRBJ2-3, with no clear D. CDR3 size: 14 residues. Germline CDR1 SGHAT, CDR2 FQNNGV. The V end was cut by 3 bases, the J end by 1 base, with 8 bases between. In DNA, the CDR3 is TGTGCCAGCAGCTTTACGGCAGGCACAGATACGCAGTATTTT. Protein sequence: CASSFTAGTDTQYF.

The chain combines TRBV4-1 with TRBJ2-1; D possibly corresponds to TRBD2 (5 bases). The CDR3 sequence is 16 residues long. Trimming removed 0 bases at V and 4 bases at J, with 13 bases between. Germline CDR1 is MGHRA and CDR2 is YSYEKL. The CDR3 here is CASSQDMRAGYNEQFF. CDR3 DNA sequence: TGCGCCAGCAGCCAAGACATGCGGGCTGGATACAATGAGCAGTTCTTC.

J is TRBJ1-5 and V is TRBV4-2, with D possibly matching TRBD1 (5 bases). The germline V gene has CDR1 LGHNA and CDR2 YNFKEQ. This CDR3 is built from 18 residues. Trimming stripped 3 bases from V and 0 bases from J, with 18 bases between. The DNA of the CDR3 is TGTGCCAGCAGCCATGGGGGGGTGCGAGGAAATAGCAATCAGCCCCAGCATTTT. Amino acids: CASSHGGVRGNSNQPQHF.

The rearrangement joins TRBV5-1 to TRBJ2-5; D is ambiguous. The CDR3 is 13 amino acids. Germline values: CDR1 SGHRS, CDR2 YFSETQ. V lost 0 bases and J lost 4, with 7 bases in between. CDR3 nucleotides: TGCGCCAGCAGCTTGGGCCCCGGAGAGACCCAGTACTTC. The encoded protein is CASSLGPGETQYF.

The chain couples TRBV30 to TRBJ1-5; D is unclear. The CDR3 runs 13 residues. The ends were cut back, 0 bases at V and 6 bases at J, with 9 bases in the middle. Per the germline V gene, CDR1 is GTSNPN and CDR2 is SVGIG (reference sequence). Here the CDR3 reads CAWSVYGSQPQHF. CDR3 DNA sequence: TGTGCCTGGAGTGTATATGGGAGTCAGCCCCAGCATTTT. The variable domain in full, with the rest retrieved from reference TRBV30 and TRBJ1-5, is SQTIHQWPATLVQPVGSPLSLECTVEGTSNPNLYWYRQAAGRGLQLLFYSVGIGQISSEVPQNLSASRPQDRQFILSSKKLLLSDSGFYLCAWSVYGSQPQHFGDGTRLSIL.

The gene calls are TRBV7-2 and TRBJ1-1; D is unclear. CDR3 length: 15 residues. Germline lookup yields CDR1 SGHTA and CDR2 FQGNSA. Deletions cut 2 bases from V and 1 base from J, with 11 bases between. The CDR3 region has the DNA TGTGCCAGCAGCTTATTCCAGGTGGGGAACACTGAAGCTTTCTTT. Translation: CASSLFQVGNTEAFF.

This sequence joins TRBV28 and TRBJ2-7; 9 bases fit TRBD1. The junction had 11 bases not matched to a gene; V was cut back by 5 bases and J by 0 bases. The CDR3 length is 17 residues. CDR1 is MDHEN, CDR2 SYDVKM, per germline. The CDR3: CASSPRPRTGVSYEQYF. In nucleotides, the CDR3 is TGTGCCAGCAGTCCCCGCCCCCGGACAGGGGTCTCCTACGAGCAGTACTTC.

The J gene is TRBJ1-4, the V gene TRBV7-3; 10 bases agree with TRBD1. Germline CDR1 is SGHTA and CDR2 is FQGTGA. This CDR3 has 16 amino acids. Germline trimming cut 5 bases from V and 5 bases from J; bases unmatched to any gene: 8. CDR3 bases: TGTGCCAGCAGCCAAACAGGGGGACAGGGGAATGAAAAACTGTTTTTT. As protein: CASSQTGGQGNEKLFF. Full variable domain (missing parts from reference TRBV7-3 and TRBJ1-4): GAGVSQTPSNKVTEKGKYVELRCDPISGHTALYWYRQSLGQGPEFLIYFQGTGAADDSGLPNDRFFAVRPEGSVSTLKIQRTERGDSAVYLCASSQTGGQGNEKLFFGSGTQLSVL.